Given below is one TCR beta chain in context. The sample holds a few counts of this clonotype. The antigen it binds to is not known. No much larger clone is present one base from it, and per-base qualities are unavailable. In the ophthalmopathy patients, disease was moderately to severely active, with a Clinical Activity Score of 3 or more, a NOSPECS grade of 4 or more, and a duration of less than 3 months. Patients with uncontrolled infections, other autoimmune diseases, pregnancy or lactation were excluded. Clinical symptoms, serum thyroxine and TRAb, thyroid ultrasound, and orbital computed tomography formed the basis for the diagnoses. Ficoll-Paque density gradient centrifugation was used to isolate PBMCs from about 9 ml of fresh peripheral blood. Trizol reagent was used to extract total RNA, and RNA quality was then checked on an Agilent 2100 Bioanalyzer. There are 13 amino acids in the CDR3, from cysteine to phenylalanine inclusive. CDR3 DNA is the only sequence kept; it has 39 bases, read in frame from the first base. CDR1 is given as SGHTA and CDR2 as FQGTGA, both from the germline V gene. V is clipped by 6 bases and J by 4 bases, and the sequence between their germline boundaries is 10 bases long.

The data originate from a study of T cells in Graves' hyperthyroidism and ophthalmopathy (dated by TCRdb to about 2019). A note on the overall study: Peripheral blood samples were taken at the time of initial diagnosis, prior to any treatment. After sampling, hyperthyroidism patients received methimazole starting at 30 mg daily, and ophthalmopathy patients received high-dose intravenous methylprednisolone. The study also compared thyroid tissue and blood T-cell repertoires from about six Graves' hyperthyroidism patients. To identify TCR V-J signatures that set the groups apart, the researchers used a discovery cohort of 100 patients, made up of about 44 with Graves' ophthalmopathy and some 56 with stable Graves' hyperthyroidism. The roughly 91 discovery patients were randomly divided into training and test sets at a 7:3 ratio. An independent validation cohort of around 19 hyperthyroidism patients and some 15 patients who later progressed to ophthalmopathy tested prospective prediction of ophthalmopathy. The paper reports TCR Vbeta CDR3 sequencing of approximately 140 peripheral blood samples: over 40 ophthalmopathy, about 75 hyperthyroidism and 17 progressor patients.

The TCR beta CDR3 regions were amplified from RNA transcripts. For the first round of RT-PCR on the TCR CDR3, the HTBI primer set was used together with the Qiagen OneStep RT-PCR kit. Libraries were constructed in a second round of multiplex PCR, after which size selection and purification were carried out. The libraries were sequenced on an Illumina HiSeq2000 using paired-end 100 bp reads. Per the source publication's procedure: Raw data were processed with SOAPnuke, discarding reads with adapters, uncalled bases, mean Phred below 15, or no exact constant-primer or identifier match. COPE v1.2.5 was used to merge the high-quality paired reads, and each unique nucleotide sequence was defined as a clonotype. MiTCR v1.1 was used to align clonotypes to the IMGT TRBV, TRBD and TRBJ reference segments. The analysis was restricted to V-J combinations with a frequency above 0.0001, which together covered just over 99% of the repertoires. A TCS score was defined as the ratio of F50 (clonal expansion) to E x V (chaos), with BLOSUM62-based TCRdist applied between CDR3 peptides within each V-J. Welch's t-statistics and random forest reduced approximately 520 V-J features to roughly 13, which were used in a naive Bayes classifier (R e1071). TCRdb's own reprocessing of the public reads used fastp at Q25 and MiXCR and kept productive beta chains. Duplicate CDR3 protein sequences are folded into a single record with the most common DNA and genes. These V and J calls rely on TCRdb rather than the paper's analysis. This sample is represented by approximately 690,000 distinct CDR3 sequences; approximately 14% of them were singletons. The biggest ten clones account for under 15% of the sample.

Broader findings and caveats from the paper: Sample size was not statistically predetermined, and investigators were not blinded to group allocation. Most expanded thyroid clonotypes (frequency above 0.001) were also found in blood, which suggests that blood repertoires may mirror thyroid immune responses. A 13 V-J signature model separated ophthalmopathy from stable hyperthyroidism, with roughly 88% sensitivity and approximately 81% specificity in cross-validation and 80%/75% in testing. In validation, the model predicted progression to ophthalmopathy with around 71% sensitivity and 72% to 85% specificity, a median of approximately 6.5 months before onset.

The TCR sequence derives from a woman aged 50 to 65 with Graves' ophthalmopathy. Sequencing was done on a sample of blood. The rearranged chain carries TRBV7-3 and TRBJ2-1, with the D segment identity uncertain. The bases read TGTGCCAGCAGTCCAAATCCTTACAATGAGCAGTTCTTC. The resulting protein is CASSPNPYNEQFF.